Reported below is one TCR beta chain. Its antigen is undetermined. The data belong to a study of T cell responses to AZD1222 COVID-19 vaccine. Whole-study results and caveats: Spike as a whole was targeted by vaccine-associated CD4 TCRs, dominant at 160-218 and 743-854. Seropositivity was recorded at baseline in only a handful of AZD1222 recipients.

This CDR3 comprises 13 residues. Germline V gives CDR1 KGHSH, CDR2 LQKENI. Deletions cut 8 bases from V and 8 bases from J, with 18 bases between. Using immunoSEQ multiplex PCR, the repertoire was profiled, and TCRdb retains in-frame clones only, with some absent. The sample yields some 180,000 clones, 88% seen once. The source material was peripheral blood, sampled on day 0 of AZD1222 vaccination. This chain connects TRBV18 to TRBJ1-2; D is undetermined. The receptor comes from an adult in good health. The CDR3 here is CASKQTEQKGYTF. In nucleotides, the CDR3 is TGTGCCAGCAAACAGACGGAACAGAAGGGCTACACCTTC. The full variable domain, in which reference TRBV18 and TRBJ1-2 provide the parts outside the CDR3, is NAGVMQNPRHLVRRRGQEARLRCSPMKGHSHVYWYRQLPEEGLKFMVYLQKENIIDESGMPKERFSAEFPKEGPSILRIQQVVRGDSAAYFCASKQTEQKGYTFGSGTRLTVV.